The entry below describes one TCR beta chain. Clones were read by immunoSEQ multiplex PCR, and TCRdb kept only the in-frame ones, dropping some. The sample comprises more than 250,000 clones, 86% of which are singletons, and about 10% rests with the top ten. This specimen comes from a study of blood T cell repertoires in COVID-19. Study summary: Sites in the United States, Italy and Spain provided acute and convalescent COVID-19 samples.

The sequenced sample was PBMCs or T cells enriched from blood (not recorded which). The clonotype was recovered from a woman aged 18-29 years who had recovered from COVID-19.

The CDR3, as DNA: TGCGCCAGCAGCTTGGGGGGGCCCCCCCGGTACTTC. Its protein is CASSLGGPPRYF. The rearrangement uses TRBV5-1 and TRBJ2-7; perhaps TRBD1 as D (6 bases). This CDR3 is 12 amino acids long. V was clipped by 0 bases and J by 12 bases, with 13 bases between them. In germline, CDR1 is SGHRS, CDR2 YFSETQ.